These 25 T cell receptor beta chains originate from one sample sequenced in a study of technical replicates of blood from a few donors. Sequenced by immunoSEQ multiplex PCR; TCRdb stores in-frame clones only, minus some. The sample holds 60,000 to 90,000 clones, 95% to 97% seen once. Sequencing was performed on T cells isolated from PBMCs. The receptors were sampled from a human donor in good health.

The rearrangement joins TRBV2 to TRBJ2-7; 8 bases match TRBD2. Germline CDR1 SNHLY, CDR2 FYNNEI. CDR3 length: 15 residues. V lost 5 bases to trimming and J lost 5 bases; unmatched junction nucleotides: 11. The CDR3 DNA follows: TGTGCCAGCAGTAGGTTCGCGGGGGGCTTGGACGAGCAGTACTTC. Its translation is CASSRFAGGLDEQYF.

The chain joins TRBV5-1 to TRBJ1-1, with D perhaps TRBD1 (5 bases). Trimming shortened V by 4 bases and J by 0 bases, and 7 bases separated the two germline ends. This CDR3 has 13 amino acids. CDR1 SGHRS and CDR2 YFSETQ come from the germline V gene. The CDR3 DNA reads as TGCGCCAGCAGCGGGGGGATGAACACTGAAGCTTTCTTT. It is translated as CASSGGMNTEAFF.

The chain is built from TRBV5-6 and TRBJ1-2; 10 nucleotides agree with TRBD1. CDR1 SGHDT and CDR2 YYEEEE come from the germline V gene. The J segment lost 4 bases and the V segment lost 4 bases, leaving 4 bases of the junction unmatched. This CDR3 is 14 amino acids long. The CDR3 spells CASSRTGGAYGYTF. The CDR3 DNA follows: TGTGCCAGCAGCCGGACAGGGGGTGCCTATGGCTACACCTTC.

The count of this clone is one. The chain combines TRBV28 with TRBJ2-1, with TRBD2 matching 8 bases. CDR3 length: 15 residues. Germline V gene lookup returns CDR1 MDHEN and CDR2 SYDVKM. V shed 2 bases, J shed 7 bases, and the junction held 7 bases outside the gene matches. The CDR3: CASSLGTRKQNEQFF. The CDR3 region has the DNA TGTGCCAGCAGTTTAGGGACTAGGAAACAAAATGAGCAGTTCTTC. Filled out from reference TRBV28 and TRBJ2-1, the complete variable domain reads DVKVTQSSRYLVKRTGEKVFLECVQDMDHENMFWYRQDPGLGLRLIYFSYDVKMKEKGDIPEGYSVSREKKERFSLILESASTNQTSMYLCASSLGTRKQNEQFFGPGTRLTVL.

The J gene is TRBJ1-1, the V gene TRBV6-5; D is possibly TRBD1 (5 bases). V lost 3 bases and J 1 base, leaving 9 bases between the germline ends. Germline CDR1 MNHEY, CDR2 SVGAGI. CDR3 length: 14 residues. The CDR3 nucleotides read TGTGCCAGCAGTTATACCGGACAGAACACTGAAGCTTTCTTT. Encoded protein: CASSYTGQNTEAFF.

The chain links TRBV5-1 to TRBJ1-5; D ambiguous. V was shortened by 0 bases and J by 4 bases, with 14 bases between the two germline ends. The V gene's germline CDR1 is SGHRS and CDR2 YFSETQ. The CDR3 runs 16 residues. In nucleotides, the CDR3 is TGCGCCAGCAGCTTGGGATCAGTGCACCAAAATCAGCCCCAGCATTTT. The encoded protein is CASSLGSVHQNQPQHF.

CDR3 in DNA: TGTGCCAGCTCACCAAATAAGAACACCGGGGAGCTGTTTTTT. Residues: CASSPNKNTGELFF. The chain employs TRBV18 and TRBJ2-2; D gene ambiguous. The length of the CDR3 is 14 residues. The germline gives CDR1 KGHSH, CDR2 LQKENI. V lost 2 bases and J 1 base, leaving 5 bases between the germline ends.

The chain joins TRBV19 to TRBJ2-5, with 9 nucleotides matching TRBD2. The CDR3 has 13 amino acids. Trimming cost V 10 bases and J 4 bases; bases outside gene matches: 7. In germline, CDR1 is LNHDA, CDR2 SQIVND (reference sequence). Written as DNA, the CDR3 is TGTGCCACCCGAGCGGGGGGAAGAGAGACCCAGTACTTC. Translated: CATRAGGRETQYF.

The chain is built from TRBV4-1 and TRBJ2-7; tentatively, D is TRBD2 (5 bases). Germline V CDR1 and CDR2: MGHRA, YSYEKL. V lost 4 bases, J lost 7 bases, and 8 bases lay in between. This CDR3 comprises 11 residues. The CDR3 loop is CASSRGLEQYF. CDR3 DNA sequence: TGCGCCAGCAGCCGAGGACTTGAGCAGTACTTC.

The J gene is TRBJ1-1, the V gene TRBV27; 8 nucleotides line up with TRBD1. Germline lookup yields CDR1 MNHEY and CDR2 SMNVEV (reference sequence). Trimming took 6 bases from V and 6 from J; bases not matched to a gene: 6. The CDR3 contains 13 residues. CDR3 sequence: CASSDRTGSEAFF. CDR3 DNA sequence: TGTGCCAGCAGCGACCGGACAGGGTCTGAAGCTTTCTTT.

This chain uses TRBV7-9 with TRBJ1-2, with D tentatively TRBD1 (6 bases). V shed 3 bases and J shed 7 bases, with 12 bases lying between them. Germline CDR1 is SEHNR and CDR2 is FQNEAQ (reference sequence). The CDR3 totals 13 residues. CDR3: CASSFGQPSGYTF. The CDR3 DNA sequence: TGTGCCAGCAGCTTTGGACAGCCCAGTGGCTACACCTTC.

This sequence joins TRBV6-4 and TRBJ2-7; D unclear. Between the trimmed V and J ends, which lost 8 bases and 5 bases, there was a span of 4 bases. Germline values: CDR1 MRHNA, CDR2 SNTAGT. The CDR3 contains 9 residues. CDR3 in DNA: TGTGCCAGCTTCAACGAGCAGTACTTC. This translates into CASFNEQYF.

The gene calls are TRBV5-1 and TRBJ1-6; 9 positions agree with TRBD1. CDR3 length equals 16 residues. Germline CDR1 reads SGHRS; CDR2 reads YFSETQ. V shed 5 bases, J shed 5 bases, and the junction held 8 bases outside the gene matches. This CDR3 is CASRRGTGTHNSPLHF. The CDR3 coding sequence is TGCGCCAGCAGGCGCGGGACAGGGACCCATAATTCACCCCTCCACTTT.

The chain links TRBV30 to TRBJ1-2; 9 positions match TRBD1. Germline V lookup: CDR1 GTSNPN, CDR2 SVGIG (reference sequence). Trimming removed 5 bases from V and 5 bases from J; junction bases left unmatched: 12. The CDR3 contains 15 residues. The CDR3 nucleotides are TGTGCCTGGTTGATACAGGGGGCTATTGGATATGGCTACACCTTC. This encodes CAWLIQGAIGYGYTF.

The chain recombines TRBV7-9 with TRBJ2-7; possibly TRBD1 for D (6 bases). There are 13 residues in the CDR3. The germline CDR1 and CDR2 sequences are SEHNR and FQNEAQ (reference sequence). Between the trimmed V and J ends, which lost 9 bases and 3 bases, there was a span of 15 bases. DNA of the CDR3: TGTGCCAGAGACAGGTCAGCGGTCTACGAGCAGTACTTC. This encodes CARDRSAVYEQYF.

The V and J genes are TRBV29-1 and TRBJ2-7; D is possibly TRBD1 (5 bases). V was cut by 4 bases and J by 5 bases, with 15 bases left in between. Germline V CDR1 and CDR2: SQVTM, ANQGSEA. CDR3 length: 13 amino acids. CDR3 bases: TGCAGCGTTGTTAGCCCAGGGCGCAACGAGCAGTACTTC. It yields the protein CSVVSPGRNEQYF.

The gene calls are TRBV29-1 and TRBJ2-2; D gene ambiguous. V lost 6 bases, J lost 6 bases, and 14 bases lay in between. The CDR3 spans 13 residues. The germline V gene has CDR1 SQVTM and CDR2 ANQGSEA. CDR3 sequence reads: CSVLNPVAGELFF. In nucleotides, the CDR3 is TGCAGCGTACTAAATCCGGTCGCCGGGGAGCTGTTTTTT.

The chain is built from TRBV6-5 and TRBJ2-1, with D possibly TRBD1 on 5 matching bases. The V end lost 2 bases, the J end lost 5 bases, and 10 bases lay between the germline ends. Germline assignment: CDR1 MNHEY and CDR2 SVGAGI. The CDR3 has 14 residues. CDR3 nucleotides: TGTGCCAGCAGTTACCGCGACAGAGACAATGAGCAGTTCTTC. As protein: CASSYRDRDNEQFF.

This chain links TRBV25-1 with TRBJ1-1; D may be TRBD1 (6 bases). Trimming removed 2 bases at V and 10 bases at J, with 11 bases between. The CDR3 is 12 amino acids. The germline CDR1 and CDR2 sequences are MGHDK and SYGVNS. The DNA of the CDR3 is TGTGCCAGCAGTGAAAGGCCAGGGGTAGCTTTCTTT. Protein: CASSERPGVAFF.

CDR3 amino acids: CSAGPGQTYGYTF. The CDR3 DNA is TGCAGCGCAGGACCGGGACAGACGTATGGCTACACCTTC. This chain connects TRBV29-1 to TRBJ1-2; 7 bases line up with TRBD1. Germline CDR1 SQVTM, CDR2 ANQGSEA. V shed 7 bases and J 5 bases; nucleotides not matched to a gene: 10. The CDR3 spans 13 residues. Drawing the rest from reference TRBV29-1 and TRBJ1-2, the complete variable domain is SAVISQKPSRDICQRGTSLTIQCQVDSQVTMMFWYRQQPGQSLTLIATANQGSEATYESGFVIDKFPISRPNLTFSTLTVSNMSPEDSSIYLCSAGPGQTYGYTFGSGTRLTVV.

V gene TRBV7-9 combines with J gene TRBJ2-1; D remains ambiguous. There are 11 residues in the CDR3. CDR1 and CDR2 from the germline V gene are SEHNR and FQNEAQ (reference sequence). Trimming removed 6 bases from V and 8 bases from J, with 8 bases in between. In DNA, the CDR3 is TGTGCCAGCAGTCCTTACTATGAGCAGTTCTTC. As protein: CASSPYYEQFF. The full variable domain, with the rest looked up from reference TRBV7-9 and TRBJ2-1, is DTGVSQNPRHKITKRGQNVTFRCDPISEHNRLYWYRQTLGQGPEFLTYFQNEAQLEKSRLLSDRFSAERPKGSFSTLEIQRTEQGDSAMYLCASSPYYEQFFGPGTRLTVL.

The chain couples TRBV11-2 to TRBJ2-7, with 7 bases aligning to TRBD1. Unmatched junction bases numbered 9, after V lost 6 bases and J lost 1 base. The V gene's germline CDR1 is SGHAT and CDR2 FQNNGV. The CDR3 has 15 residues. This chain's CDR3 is CASRRLRDRSYEQYF. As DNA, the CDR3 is TGTGCCAGCAGACGCCTTCGGGACAGATCCTACGAGCAGTACTTC.

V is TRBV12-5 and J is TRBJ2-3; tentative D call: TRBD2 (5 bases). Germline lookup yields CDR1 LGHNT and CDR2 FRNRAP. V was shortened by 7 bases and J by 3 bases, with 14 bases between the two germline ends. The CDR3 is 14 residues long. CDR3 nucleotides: TGTGCTAGTGCCCCCGGGATTTTGACAGATACGCAGTATTTT. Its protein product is CASAPGILTDTQYF. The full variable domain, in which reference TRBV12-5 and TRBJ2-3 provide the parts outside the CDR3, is DARVTQTPRHKVTEMGQEVTMRCQPILGHNTVFWYRQTMMQGLELLAYFRNRAPLDDSGMPKDRFSAEMPDATLATLKIQPSEPRDSAVYFCASAPGILTDTQYFGPGTRLTVL.

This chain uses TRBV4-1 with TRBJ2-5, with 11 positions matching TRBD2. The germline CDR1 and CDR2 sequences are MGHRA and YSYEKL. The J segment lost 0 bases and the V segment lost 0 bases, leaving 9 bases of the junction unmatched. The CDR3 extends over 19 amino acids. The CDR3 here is CASSQDRRLAGTYQETQYF. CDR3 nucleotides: TGCGCCAGCAGCCAAGATCGTAGACTAGCGGGAACGTACCAAGAGACCCAGTACTTC.

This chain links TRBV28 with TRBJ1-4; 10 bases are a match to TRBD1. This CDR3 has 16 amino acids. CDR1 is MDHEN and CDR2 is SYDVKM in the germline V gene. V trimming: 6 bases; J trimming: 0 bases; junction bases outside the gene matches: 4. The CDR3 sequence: CASSAGTGATNEKLFF. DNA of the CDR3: TGTGCCAGCAGCGCCGGGACAGGGGCAACTAATGAAAAACTGTTTTTT.